Listed below are T cell receptor beta chains from one sample, sequenced in a study of blood T cell repertoires in COVID-19. Profiling relied on immunoSEQ multiplex PCR, and the TCRdb table lists in-frame clones only, not all of them. The data hold over 120,000 clones, with 76% observed a single time. Sequenced: peripheral blood. All receptors come from a woman of 80 years or more with active or convalescent COVID-19. Each CDR3 is given with its conserved first and last residue. Each record gives: J gene, V gene, clone size, D gene, CDR3 protein, CDR3 DNA. A D gene is named only where the DNA matches it firmly. Expanded clones are given a class, and other clones once, few, many or no size at all.

j_call: TRBJ1-2
v_call: TRBV19
clone_size: -
d_call: TRBD1
cdr3_aa: CASSIFVGQGEGYTF
cdr3_nt: TGTGCCAGTAGTATTTTCGTTGGACAGGGCGAGGGCTACACCTTC

j_call: TRBJ2-4
v_call: TRBV7-2
clone_size: -
d_call: -
cdr3_aa: CASSLGETAAKNIQYF
cdr3_nt: TGTGCCAGCAGCTTAGGGGAGACTGCAGCCAAAAACATTCAGTACTTC

j_call: TRBJ2-1
v_call: TRBV5-1
clone_size: -
d_call: -
cdr3_aa: CASSLVGQGLSDEQFF
cdr3_nt: TGCGCCAGCAGCTTGGTGGGGCAGGGGCTAAGCGATGAGCAGTTCTTC

j_call: TRBJ2-1
v_call: TRBV4-1
clone_size: few
d_call: TRBD1
cdr3_aa: CASSQGGQGYNEQFF
cdr3_nt: TGCGCCAGCAGCCAAGGGGGACAGGGATACAATGAGCAGTTCTTC

j_call: TRBJ1-6
v_call: TRBV2
clone_size: once
d_call: -
cdr3_aa: CASTAGDRFASPLHF
cdr3_nt: TGTGCCAGCACGGCCGGCGACAGGTTTGCCTCACCCCTCCACTTT

j_call: TRBJ2-7
v_call: TRBV4-1
clone_size: once
d_call: -
cdr3_aa: CASSQDEGGRGARTYEQYF
cdr3_nt: TGCGCCAGCAGCCAAGATGAGGGAGGTCGGGGGGCCCGAACCTACGAGCAGTACTTC

j_call: TRBJ2-7
v_call: TRBV4-2
clone_size: few
d_call: TRBD2
cdr3_aa: CASSQDHLAGTAGGRTEQYF
cdr3_nt: TGTGCCAGCAGCCAAGATCATTTGGCGGGTACAGCGGGGGGGCGCACCGAGCAGTACTTC

j_call: TRBJ2-2
v_call: TRBV5-1
clone_size: -
d_call: -
cdr3_aa: CASSLAVEGTGELFF
cdr3_nt: TGCGCCAGCAGCTTGGCGGTTGAGGGTACCGGGGAGCTGTTTTTT

j_call: TRBJ1-1
v_call: TRBV20-1
clone_size: -
d_call: -
cdr3_aa: CSARDDTEAFF
cdr3_nt: TGCAGTGCTAGAGACGACACTGAAGCTTTCTTT

j_call: TRBJ1-2
v_call: TRBV30
clone_size: -
d_call: -
cdr3_aa: CAWSTYRNYGGYTF
cdr3_nt: TGTGCCTGGAGTACGTACCGTAACTATGGCGGCTACACCTTC

j_call: TRBJ2-3
v_call: TRBV19
clone_size: -
d_call: -
cdr3_aa: CASNPTLGTAGTDTQYF
cdr3_nt: TGTGCCAGTAACCCGACTTTGGGGACGGCGGGAACAGATACGCAGTATTTT

j_call: TRBJ2-1
v_call: TRBV5-1
clone_size: -
d_call: TRBD2
cdr3_aa: CASRQEQLAGGTDNEQFF
cdr3_nt: TGCGCCAGCAGACAGGAACAACTAGCGGGGGGAACCGACAATGAGCAGTTCTTC

j_call: TRBJ2-1
v_call: TRBV9
clone_size: -
d_call: -
cdr3_aa: CASSLFGNEQFF
cdr3_nt: TGTGCCAGCAGCCTTTTCGGCAATGAGCAGTTCTTC

j_call: TRBJ1-2
v_call: TRBV6-5
clone_size: -
d_call: TRBD1
cdr3_aa: CASSIQGIWGYTF
cdr3_nt: TGTGCCAGCAGTATACAGGGGATTTGGGGCTACACCTTC

j_call: TRBJ1-2
v_call: TRBV2
clone_size: few
d_call: -
cdr3_aa: CASSASQRNYGYTF
cdr3_nt: TGTGCCAGCAGCGCCAGTCAGCGGAACTATGGCTACACCTTC

j_call: TRBJ1-4
v_call: TRBV7-2
clone_size: -
d_call: -
cdr3_aa: CASSSDGLGEKLFF
cdr3_nt: TGTGCCAGCAGCTCGGACGGACTAGGGGAAAAACTGTTTTTT